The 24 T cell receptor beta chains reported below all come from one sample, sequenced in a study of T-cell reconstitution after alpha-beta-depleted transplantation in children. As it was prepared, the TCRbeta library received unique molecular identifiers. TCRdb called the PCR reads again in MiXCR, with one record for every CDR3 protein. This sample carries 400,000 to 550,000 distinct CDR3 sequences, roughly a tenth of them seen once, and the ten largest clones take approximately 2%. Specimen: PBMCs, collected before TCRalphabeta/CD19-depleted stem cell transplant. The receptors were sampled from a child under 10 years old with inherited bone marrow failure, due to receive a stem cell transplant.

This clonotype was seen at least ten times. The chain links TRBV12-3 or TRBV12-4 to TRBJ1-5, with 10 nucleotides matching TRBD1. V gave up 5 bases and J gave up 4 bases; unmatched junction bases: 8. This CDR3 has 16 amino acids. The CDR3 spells CASSTIGTGENQPQHF. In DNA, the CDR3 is TGTGCCAGCAGTACGATCGGGACAGGGGAGAATCAGCCCCAGCATTTT.

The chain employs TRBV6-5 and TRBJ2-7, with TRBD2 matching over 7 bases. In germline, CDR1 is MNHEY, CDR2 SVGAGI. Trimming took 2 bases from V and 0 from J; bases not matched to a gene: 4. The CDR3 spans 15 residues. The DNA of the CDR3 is TGTGCCAGCAGTTACGATGGGGGGGGCTCCTACGAGCAGTACTTC. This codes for CASSYDGGGSYEQYF.

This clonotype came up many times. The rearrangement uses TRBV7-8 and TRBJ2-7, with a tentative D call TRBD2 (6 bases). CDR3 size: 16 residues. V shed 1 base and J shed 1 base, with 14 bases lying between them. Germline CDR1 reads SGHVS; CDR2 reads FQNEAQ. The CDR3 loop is CASSLGYAGISYEQYF. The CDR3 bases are TGTGCCAGCAGCTTAGGGTACGCGGGGATTTCCTACGAGCAGTACTTC.

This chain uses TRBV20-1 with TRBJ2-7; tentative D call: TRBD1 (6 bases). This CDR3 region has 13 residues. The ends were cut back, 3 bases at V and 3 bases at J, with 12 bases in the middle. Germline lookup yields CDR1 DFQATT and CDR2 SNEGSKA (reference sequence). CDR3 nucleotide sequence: TGCAGTGCTAGGAGCAGGGGTTACTACGAGCAGTACTTC. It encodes CSARSRGYYEQYF.

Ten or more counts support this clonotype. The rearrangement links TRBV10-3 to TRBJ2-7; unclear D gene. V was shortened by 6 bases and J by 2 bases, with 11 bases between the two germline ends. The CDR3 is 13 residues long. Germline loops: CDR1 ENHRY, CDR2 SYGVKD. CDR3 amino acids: CAIRGSGTYEQYF. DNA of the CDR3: TGTGCCATCAGAGGATCTGGAACCTACGAGCAGTACTTC.

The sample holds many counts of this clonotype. The CDR3 spells CASVASSRNGYTF. The CDR3 DNA follows: TGTGCCAGCGTAGCCTCCTCGAGGAATGGCTACACCTTC. The chain uses TRBV6-5 and TRBJ1-2; no definite D call. The CDR3 length is 13 residues. Trimming took 8 bases from V and 6 from J, leaving 16 bases between them. Germline V gene data show CDR1 as MNHEY and CDR2 as SVGAGI.

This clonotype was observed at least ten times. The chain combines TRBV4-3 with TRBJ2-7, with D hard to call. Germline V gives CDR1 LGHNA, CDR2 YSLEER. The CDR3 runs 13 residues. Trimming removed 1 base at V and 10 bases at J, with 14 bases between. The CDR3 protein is CASSQVAGLGQYF. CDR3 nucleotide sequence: TGCGCCAGCAGCCAAGTGGCCGGCCTCGGTCAGTACTTC.

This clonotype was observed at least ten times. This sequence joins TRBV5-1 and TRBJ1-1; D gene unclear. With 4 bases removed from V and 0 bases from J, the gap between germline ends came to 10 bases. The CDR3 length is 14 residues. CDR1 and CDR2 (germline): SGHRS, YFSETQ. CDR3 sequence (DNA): TGCGCCAGCAGCCCGGACTGGATGAACACTGAAGCTTTCTTT. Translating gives CASSPDWMNTEAFF.

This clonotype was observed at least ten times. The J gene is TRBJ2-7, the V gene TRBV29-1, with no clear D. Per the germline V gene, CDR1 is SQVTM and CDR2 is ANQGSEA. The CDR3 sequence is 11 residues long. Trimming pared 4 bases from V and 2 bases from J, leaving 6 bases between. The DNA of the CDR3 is TGCAGCGTTGTTGGGACCTACGAGCAGTACTTC. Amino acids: CSVVGTYEQYF.

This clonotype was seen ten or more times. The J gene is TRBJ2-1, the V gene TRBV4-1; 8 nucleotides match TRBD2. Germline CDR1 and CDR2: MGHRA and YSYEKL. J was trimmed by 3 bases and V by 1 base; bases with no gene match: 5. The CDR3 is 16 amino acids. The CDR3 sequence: CASSQVAGTNYNEQFF. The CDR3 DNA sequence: TGCGCCAGCAGCCAAGTAGCGGGAACAAACTACAATGAGCAGTTCTTC.

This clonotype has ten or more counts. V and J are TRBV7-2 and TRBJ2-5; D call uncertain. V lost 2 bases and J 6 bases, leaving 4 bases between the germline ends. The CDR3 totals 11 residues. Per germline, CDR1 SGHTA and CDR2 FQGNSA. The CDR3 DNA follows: TGTGCCAGCAGCTTATGGAAGACCCAGTACTTC. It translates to CASSLWKTQYF.

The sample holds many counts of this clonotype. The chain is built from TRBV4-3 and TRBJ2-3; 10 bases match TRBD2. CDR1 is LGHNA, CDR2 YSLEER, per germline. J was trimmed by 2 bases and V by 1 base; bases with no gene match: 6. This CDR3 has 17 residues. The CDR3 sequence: CASSQAGLADYTDTQYF. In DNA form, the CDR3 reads TGCGCCAGCAGCCAAGCAGGACTAGCGGATTACACAGATACGCAGTATTTT.

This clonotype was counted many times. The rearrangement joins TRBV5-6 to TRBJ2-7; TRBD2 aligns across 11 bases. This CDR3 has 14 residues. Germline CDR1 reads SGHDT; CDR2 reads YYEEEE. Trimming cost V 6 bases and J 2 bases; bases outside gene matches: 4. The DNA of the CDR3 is TGTGCCAGCACATTAGCGGGAGGGGCCTACGAGCAGTACTTC. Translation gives CASTLAGGAYEQYF.

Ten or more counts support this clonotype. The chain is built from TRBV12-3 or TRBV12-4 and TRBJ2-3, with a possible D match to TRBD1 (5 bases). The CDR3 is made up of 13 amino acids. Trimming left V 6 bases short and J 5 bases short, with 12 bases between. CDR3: CASSPGPEDTQYF. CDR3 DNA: TGTGCCAGCAGCCCAGGGCCGGAAGATACGCAGTATTTT.

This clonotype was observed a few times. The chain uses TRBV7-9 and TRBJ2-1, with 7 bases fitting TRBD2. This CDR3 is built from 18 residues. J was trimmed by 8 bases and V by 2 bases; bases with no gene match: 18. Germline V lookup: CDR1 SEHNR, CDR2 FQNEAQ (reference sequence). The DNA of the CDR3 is TGTGCCAGCAGCTTATTAGTAAGTGCGGGAGACGAGTTCGATGAGCAGTTCTTC. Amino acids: CASSLLVSAGDEFDEQFF. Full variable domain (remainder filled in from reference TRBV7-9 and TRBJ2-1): DTGVSQNPRHKITKRGQNVTFRCDPISEHNRLYWYRQTLGQGPEFLTYFQNEAQLEKSRLLSDRFSAERPKGSFSTLEIQRTEQGDSAMYLCASSLLVSAGDEFDEQFFGPGTRLTVL.

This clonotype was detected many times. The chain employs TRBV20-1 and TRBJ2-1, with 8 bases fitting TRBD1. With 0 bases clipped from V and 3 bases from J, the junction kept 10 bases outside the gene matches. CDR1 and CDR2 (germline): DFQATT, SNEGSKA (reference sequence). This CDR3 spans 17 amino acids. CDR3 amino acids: CSARDYSGQDYYNEQFF. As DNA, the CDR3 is TGCAGTGCTAGAGATTATTCGGGACAGGATTACTACAATGAGCAGTTCTTC.

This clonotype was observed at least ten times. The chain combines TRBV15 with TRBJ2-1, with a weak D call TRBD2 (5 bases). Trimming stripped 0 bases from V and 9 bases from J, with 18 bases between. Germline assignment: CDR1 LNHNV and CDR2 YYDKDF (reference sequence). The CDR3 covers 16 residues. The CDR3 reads CATSRDAGAPFVEQFF. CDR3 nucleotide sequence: TGTGCCACCAGCAGAGATGCGGGTGCCCCCTTTGTTGAGCAGTTCTTC.

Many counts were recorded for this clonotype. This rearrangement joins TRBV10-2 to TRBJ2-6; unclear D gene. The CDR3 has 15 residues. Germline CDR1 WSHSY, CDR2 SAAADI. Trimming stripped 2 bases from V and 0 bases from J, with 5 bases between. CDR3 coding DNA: TGCGCCAGCAGTGAGAGTGACTCTGGGGCCAACGTCCTGACTTTC. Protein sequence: CASSESDSGANVLTF.

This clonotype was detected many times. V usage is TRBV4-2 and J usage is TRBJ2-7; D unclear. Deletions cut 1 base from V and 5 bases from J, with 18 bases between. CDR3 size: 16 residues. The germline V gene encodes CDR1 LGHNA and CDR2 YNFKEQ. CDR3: CASSQVRLAGPHEQYF. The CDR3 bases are TGTGCCAGCAGCCAAGTACGTTTGGCCGGCCCGCACGAGCAGTACTTC.

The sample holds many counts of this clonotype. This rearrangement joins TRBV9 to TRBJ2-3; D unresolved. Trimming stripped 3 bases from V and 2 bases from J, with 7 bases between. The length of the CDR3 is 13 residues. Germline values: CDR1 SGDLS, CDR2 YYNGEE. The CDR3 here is CASSGGYTDTQYF. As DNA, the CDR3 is TGTGCCAGCAGCGGTGGGTACACAGATACGCAGTATTTT.

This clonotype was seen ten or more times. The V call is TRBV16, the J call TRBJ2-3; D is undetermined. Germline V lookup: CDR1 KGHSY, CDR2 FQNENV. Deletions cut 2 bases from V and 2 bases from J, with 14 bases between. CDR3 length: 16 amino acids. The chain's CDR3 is CASSQEVAPNTDTQYF. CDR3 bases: TGTGCCAGCAGCCAAGAGGTCGCCCCGAACACAGATACGCAGTATTTT.

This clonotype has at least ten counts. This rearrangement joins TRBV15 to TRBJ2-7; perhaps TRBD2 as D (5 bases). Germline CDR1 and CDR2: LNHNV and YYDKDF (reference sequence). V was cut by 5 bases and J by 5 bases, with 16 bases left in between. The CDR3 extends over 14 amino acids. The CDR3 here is CATSLRTSPNEQYF. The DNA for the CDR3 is TGTGCCACCAGCCTTCGGACTTCTCCTAACGAGCAGTACTTC. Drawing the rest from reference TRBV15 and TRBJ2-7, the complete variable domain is DAMVIQNPRYQVTQFGKPVTLSCSQTLNHNVMYWYQQKSSQAPKLLFHYYDKDFNNEADTPDNFQSRRPNTSFCFLDIRSPGLGDTAMYLCATSLRTSPNEQYFGPGTRLTVT.

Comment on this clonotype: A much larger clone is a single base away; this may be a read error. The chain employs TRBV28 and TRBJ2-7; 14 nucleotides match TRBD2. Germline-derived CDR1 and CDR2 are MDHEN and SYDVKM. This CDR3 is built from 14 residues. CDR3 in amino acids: CASNLRGLAGEEYF. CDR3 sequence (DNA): TGTGCCAGCAATTTACGGGGACTAGCGGGAGAAGAGTACTTC.

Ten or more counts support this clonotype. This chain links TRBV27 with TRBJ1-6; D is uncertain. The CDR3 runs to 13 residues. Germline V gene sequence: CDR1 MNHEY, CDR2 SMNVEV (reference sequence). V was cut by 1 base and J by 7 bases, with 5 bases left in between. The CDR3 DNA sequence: TGTGCCAGCAGTTTATTGTGGAATTCACCCCTCCACTTT. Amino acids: CASSLLWNSPLHF.